This TCR beta chain comes out of a study of OX40 agonist ivuxolimab in advanced cancers. Generated by immunoSEQ multiplex PCR, the TCRdb table keeps only in-frame clones and is missing some. The sample consists of more than 35,000 clones, 78% of them appearing once. Germline V gene sequence: CDR1 SGDLS, CDR2 YYNGEE. The CDR3 is 14 amino acids. The V end was cut by 6 bases, the J end by 3 bases, with 15 bases between. This TCR came from an adult with an advanced solid tumor such as melanoma, head and neck, liver or kidney cancer. The chain joins TRBV9 to TRBJ1-1; D is possibly TRBD1 (5 bases). The sequenced sample was CD4+ or CD8+ T cells sorted from blood, obtained in a trial of the OX40 agonist ivuxolimab. In DNA, the CDR3 is TGTGCCAGCACCCGGGGGGAGGGGTACACTGAAGCTTTCTTT. Encoded protein: CASTRGEGYTEAFF.